The rows below give T cell receptor beta chains drawn from one sample of a study of blood T cell repertoires in COVID-19. Assay: immunoSEQ multiplex PCR; the TCRdb copy retains only in-frame clones and omits some. The table has around 210,000 clones, 80% to 90% seen once. The sequencing sample was made of peripheral blood. The source is a man younger than 35 with active or convalescent COVID-19. CDR3s leave out the opening cysteine and the closing phenylalanine or tryptophan. The D gene is left open where the match is weak.

>TRBV18|TRBD1
ASSTGDHSGNTIY
>TRBV19|.
ASSIDGGTQY
>TRBV6-5|TRBD1
ASSKTGTGVSGYT
>TRBV18|TRBD1
ASSPRTQGASSYNEQF
>TRBV6-2/TRBV6-3|.
ASSYSSPEAF
>TRBV7-9|.
ASSLIGLGGDGYT
>TRBV18|TRBD2
ASSPLTESGTSGSKRYNEQF
>TRBV10-3|.
AIRPSIDRPGNYGYT
>TRBV9|TRBD1
ASSITGGSFDEQF
>TRBV19|.
ASSIGTGVNTDTQY
>TRBV28|TRBD2
ASRTGLARSYEQY
>TRBV5-1|TRBD2
ASSLGWLSSGSLVQGDTQY
>TRBV3-1/TRBV3-2|.
ASTRRQLSSGANVLT
>TRBV19|.
ASSTHQTGNEKLF
>TRBV18|.
ASSPGGQTSSYEQY
>TRBV28|.
ASSFERAHDTQY
>TRBV12-5|.
ASGLGEVLRGSNTEAF
>TRBV9|TRBD2
ASSVVSGRAAIQETQY
>TRBV24-1|TRBD1
ATSDGGQGTNEQY
>TRBV19|.
ASSTLQGGNTGELF
>TRBV30|.
AWRSREGLYGYT
>TRBV19|.
ASSIVAAVETQY
>TRBV4-3|.
ASSHGTSNYGYT
>TRBV19|.
ASSIATGSSYNEQF
>TRBV5-1|.
ASTAPSVGPRTGELF
>TRBV6-2/TRBV6-3|.
ASSPGTYNEQF
>TRBV4-3|TRBD2
ASSPRLADPVTSYNEQF
>TRBV11-2|.
ASSLAYYNEQF
>TRBV4-2|.
ASSQVGYEQY
>TRBV6-5|.
ASTSYPAGNYGYT
>TRBV6-4|.
ASSDRGSDGYT
>TRBV18|TRBD1
ASSPQGAMGKQPQH
>TRBV19|TRBD1
ASTDPTGSGSYT
>TRBV6-1|TRBD1
ASSEMGAGGPAF
>TRBV7-9|.
ASSAEGASPLH
>TRBV18|TRBD2
ASSPPSGSFSYEQY
>TRBV6-5|.
ASSHEAVLDTQY
>TRBV27|TRBD1
ASTYRGPGLDEQF
>TRBV7-2|TRBD2
ASSLAVSSGSIDEQF
>TRBV12-3/TRBV12-4|.
ATSTGSGETQY
>TRBV28|TRBD1
ASSLRQGVGNTEAF